This T cell receptor beta chain was retrieved from a study of cytomegalovirus exposure and HLA in healthy donors. Study-wide background: The roughly 130 validation repertoires used the same platform as the approximately 670 first-cohort repertoires (as reported by a later analysis). Findings of the study overall: Subsequent analysis found a tendency for first-cohort TCR clusters to co-occur within the 120 or so validation repertoires. The CMV antigen specificity of a few CMV-associated chains was confirmed through in vitro analysis. For cytomegalovirus status, the classifier reportedly gave diagnoses with high specificity and sensitivity.

Sequenced by immunoSEQ multiplex PCR; TCRdb stores in-frame clones only, minus some. The profile covers about 74,000 clones, with about 94% appearing a single time and approximately 1.5% taken by the ten largest. Concerning this clone itself: Its target is not known. One end of the junction is discordant with germline, which a read error may explain.

Germline CDR1 MDHEN, CDR2 SYDVKM. There are 12 residues in the CDR3. The origin of this receptor is a man aged 18-30 years in good health and CMV-seropositive. The sequencing input was PBMCs. V and J are TRBV28 and TRBJ1-5; perhaps TRBD1 as D (5 bases). DNA of the CDR3: TGTGCCAGCAGTCTCCCGGGCCAGGGTAGGTATTTT. As protein: CASSLPGQGRYF.